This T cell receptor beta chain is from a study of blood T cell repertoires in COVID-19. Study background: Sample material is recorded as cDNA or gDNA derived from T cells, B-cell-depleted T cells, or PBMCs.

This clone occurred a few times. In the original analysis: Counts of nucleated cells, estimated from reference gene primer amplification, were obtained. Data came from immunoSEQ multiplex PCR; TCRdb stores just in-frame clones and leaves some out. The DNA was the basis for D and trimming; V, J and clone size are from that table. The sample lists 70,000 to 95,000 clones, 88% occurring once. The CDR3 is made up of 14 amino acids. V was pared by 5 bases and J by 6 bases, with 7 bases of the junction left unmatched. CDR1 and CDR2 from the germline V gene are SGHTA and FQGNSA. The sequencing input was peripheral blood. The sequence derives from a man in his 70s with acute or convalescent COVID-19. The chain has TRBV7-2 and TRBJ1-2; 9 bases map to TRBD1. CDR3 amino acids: CASSERGQGNGYTF. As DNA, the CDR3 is TGTGCCAGCAGCGAACGCGGACAGGGGAATGGCTACACCTTC.